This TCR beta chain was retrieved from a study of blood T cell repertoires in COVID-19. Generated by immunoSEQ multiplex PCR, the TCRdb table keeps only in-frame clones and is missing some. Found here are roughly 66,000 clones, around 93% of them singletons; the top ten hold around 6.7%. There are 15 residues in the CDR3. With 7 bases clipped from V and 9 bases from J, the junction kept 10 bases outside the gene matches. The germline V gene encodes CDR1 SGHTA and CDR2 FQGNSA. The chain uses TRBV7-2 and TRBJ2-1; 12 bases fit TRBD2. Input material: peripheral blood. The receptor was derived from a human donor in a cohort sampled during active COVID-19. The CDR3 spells CASTPGTSGWSEQFF. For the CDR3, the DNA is TGTGCCAGCACCCCCGGGACTAGCGGGTGGAGTGAGCAGTTCTTC.